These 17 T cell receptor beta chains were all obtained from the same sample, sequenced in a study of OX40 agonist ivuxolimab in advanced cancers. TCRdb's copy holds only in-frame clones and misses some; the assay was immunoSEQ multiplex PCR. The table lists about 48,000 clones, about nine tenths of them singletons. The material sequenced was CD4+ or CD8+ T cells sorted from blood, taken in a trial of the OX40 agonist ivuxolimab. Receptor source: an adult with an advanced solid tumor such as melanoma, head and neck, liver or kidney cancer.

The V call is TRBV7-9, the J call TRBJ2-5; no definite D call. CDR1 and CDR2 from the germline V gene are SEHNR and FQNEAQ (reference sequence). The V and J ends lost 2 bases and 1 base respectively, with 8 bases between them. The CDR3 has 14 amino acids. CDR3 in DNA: TGTGCCAGCAGCTTAACTCTGGGCCAAGAGACCCAGTACTTC. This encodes CASSLTLGQETQYF.

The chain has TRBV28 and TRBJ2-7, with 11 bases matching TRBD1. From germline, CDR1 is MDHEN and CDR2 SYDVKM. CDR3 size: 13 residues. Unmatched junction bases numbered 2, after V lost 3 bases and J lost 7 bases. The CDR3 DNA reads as TGTGCCAGCAGTTTGGGACAGGGGGAAGAGCAGTACTTC. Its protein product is CASSLGQGEEQYF. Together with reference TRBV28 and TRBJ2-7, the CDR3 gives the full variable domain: DVKVTQSSRYLVKRTGEKVFLECVQDMDHENMFWYRQDPGLGLRLIYFSYDVKMKEKGDIPEGYSVSREKKERFSLILESASTNQTSMYLCASSLGQGEEQYFGPGTRLTVT.

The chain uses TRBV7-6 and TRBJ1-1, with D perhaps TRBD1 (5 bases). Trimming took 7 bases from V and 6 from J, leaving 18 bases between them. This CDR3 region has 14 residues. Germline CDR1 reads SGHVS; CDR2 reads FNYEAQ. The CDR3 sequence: CASTDPTQGAEAFF. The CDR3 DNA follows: TGTGCCAGCACGGACCCAACCCAGGGCGCTGAAGCTTTCTTT.

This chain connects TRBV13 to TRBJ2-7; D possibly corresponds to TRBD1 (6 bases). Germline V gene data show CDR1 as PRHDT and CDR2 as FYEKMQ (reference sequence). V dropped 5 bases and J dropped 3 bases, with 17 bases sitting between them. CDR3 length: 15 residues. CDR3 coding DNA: TGTGCCAGCAGCGGGCCCGAACAGGGATTCTACGAGCAGTACTTC. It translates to CASSGPEQGFYEQYF. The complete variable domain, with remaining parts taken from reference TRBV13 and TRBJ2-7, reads AAGVIQSPRHLIKEKRETATLKCYPIPRHDTVYWYQQGPGQDPQFLISFYEKMQSDKGSIPDRFSAQQFSDYHSELNMSSLELGDSALYFCASSGPEQGFYEQYFGPGTRLTVT.

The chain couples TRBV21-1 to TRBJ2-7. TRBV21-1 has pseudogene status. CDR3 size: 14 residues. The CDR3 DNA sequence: TGTGCCAGCAGCAACCTGGACCCTCCGGTCGAGCAGTACGTC. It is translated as CASSNLDPPVEQYV.

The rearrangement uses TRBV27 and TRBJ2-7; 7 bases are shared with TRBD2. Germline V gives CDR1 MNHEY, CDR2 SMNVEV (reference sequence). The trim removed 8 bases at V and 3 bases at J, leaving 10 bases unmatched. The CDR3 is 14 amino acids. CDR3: CASAPGLSSYEQYF. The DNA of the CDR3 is TGTGCCAGCGCCCCGGGACTATCCAGCTACGAGCAGTACTTC.

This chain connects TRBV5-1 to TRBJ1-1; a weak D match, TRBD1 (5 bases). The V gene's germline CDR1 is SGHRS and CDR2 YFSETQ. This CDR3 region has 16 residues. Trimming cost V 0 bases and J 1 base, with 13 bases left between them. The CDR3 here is CASSLGVTEENTEAFF. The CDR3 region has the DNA TGCGCCAGCAGCTTGGGTGTGACAGAAGAGAACACTGAAGCTTTCTTT.

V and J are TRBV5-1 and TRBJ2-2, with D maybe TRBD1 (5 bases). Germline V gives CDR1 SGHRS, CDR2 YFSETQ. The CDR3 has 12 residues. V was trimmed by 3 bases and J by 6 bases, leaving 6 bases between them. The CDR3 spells CASSSGSGELFF. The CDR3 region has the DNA TGCGCCAGCAGCTCAGGGTCCGGGGAGCTGTTTTTT.

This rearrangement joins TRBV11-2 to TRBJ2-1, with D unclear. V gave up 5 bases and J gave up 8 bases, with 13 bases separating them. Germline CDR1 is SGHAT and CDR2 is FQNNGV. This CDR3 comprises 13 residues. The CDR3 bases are TGTGCCAGCAGCCCAGTCGGAGCCTATGAGCAGTTCTTC. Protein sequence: CASSPVGAYEQFF.

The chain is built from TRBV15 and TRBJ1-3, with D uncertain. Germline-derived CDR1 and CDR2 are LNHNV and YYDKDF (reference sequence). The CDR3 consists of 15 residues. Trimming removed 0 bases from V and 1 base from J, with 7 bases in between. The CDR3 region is CATSREVSSGNTIYF. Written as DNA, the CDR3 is TGTGCCACCAGCAGAGAGGTTTCGTCTGGAAACACCATATATTTT.

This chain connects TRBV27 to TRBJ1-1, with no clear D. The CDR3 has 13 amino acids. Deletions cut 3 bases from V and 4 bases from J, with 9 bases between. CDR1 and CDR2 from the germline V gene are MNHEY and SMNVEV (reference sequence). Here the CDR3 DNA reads TGTGCCAGCAGTTTGGACCTGTCCACTGAAGCTTTCTTT. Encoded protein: CASSLDLSTEAFF.

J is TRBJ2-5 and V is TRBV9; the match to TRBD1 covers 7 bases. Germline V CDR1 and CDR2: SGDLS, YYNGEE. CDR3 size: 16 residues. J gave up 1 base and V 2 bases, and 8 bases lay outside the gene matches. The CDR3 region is CASSVGNDRAQETQYF. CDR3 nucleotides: TGTGCCAGCAGCGTCGGAAATGACAGGGCCCAAGAGACCCAGTACTTC. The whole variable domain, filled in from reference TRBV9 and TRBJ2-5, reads DSGVTQTPKHLITATGQRVTLRCSPRSGDLSVYWYQQSLDQGLQFLIQYYNGEERAKGNILERFSAQQFPDLHSELNLSSLELGDSALYFCASSVGNDRAQETQYFGPGTRLLVL.

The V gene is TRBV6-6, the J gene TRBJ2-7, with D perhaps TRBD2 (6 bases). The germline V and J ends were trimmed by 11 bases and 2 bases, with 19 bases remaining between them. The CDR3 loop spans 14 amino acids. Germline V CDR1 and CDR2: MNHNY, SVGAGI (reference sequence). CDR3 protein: CAANGGTLTYEQYF. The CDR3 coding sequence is TGTGCCGCCAACGGTGGGACTCTAACCTACGAGCAGTACTTC.

CDR3 coding DNA: TGTGCCAGTAGTATAGAGTCTAGCGGGGACAATGAGCAGTTCTTC. This gives the protein CASSIESSGDNEQFF. The rearrangement links TRBV19 to TRBJ2-1; 9 bases are a match to TRBD2. CDR1 LNHDA and CDR2 SQIVND come from the germline V gene (reference sequence). V dropped 0 bases and J dropped 5; count of bases not matched to a gene: 2. This CDR3 comprises 15 residues. Variable domain in full (rest from reference TRBV19 and TRBJ2-1): DGGITQSPKYLFRKEGQNVTLSCEQNLNHDAMYWYRQDPGQGLRLIYYSQIVNDFQKGDIAEGYSVSREKKESFPLTVTSAQKNPTAFYLCASSIESSGDNEQFFGPGTRLTVL.

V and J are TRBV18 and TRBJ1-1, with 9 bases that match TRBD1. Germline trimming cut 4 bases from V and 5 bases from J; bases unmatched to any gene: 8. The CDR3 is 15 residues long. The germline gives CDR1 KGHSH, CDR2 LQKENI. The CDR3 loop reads CASSLWDREGTEAFF. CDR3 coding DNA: TGTGCCAGCTCACTATGGGACAGGGAGGGAACTGAAGCTTTCTTT.

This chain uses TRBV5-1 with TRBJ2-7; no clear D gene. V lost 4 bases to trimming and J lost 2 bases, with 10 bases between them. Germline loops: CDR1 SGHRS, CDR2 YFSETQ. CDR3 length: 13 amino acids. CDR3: CASSGQHTYEQYF. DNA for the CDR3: TGCGCCAGCAGCGGGCAGCATACCTACGAGCAGTACTTC.

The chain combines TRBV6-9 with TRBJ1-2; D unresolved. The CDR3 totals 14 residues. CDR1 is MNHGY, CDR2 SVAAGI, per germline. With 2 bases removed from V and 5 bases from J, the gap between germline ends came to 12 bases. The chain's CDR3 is CASSYGIPEYGYTF. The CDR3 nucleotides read TGTGCCAGCAGTTATGGCATTCCCGAATATGGCTACACCTTC.